A selection of T cell receptor beta chains follows, all from one sample in a study of blood T cell repertoires in COVID-19. The protocol was immunoSEQ multiplex PCR, while the TCRdb copy is restricted to in-frame clones and leaves out a portion. The table shows 100,000 to 150,000 clones, with 75% to 90% occurring only once. The sample taken for sequencing was PBMCs or T cells enriched from blood (not recorded which). Source of these receptors: a woman in her forties or fifties who had recovered from COVID-19. Both conserved end residues are trimmed from each CDR3. A D gene is named only where the DNA matches it firmly.

j_call | d_call | v_call | cdr3_aa
TRBJ1-4 | TRBD1 | TRBV11-2 | ASSRGPGQGAEKLF
TRBJ2-5 | TRBD1 | TRBV11-3 | ASSPGQGGFRETQY
TRBJ2-6 | - | TRBV10-2 | ASSDGAGANVLT
TRBJ2-7 | TRBD2 | TRBV10-1 | ASSRLAGYEQY
TRBJ1-2 | TRBD1 | TRBV13 | ASSRDSFYGYT
TRBJ2-7 | - | TRBV2 | ASSKEAGQIWKAHEQY
TRBJ2-3 | TRBD2 | TRBV7-6 | ASSSYPGTSGGPTDTQY
TRBJ2-1 | TRBD1 | TRBV18 | ASSLQGASNYNEQF
TRBJ2-7 | TRBD2 | TRBV13 | ASSSRLAVSTYEQY
TRBJ1-1 | - | TRBV27 | ASRIRGGETEAF
TRBJ2-4 | TRBD1 | TRBV5-1 | ASSSYRDSKNIQY
TRBJ1-1 | TRBD1 | TRBV7-2 | ASSYTGDHEAF
TRBJ2-7 | - | TRBV29-1 | SVLRDTSTYEQY
TRBJ2-5 | TRBD2 | TRBV5-1 | ASSASGGGETQY
TRBJ2-1 | TRBD2 | TRBV6-5 | ASSLTSGGREQF
TRBJ2-7 | - | TRBV7-2 | ASSPGWAGAHEQY
TRBJ1-2 | - | TRBV5-4 | ASSLGVGGTSGYT
TRBJ1-2 | - | TRBV6-1 | ASSELGGSNYGYT
TRBJ2-5 | - | TRBV7-2 | ASSPLSRGETQY
TRBJ1-2 | TRBD1 | TRBV11-2 | ASSLGSGTGTYGYT
TRBJ2-7 | TRBD1 | TRBV11-2 | ASSLSDRSHEQY
TRBJ2-7 | TRBD1 | TRBV10-1 | ASSEGLDFTGQGRYYEQY
TRBJ1-1 | TRBD1 | TRBV19 | ASSGQTGTAEAF
TRBJ2-3 | - | TRBV25-1 | ASSARSSTDTQY
TRBJ1-1 | - | TRBV5-6 | ASSLRGSGLNTEAF